This TCR beta chain was captured in a study of cytotoxic CD8 clonotypes in ibrutinib-treated CLL. Study-level findings and limits: At baseline, clonality was higher than in age-matched healthy donors and correlated with CD8+ counts. Public clonotypes (which were uncommon) either contracted or remained stable on treatment.

Comment on this clone: The antigen is unknown.

CDR3 length: 19 amino acids. Per germline, CDR1 SGDLS and CDR2 YYNGEE. V lost 0 bases and J lost 3, with 22 bases in between. Produced via immunoSEQ multiplex PCR; TCRdb's table is partial and in-frame only. The profile shows fewer than 300,000 clones, around 76% of them singletons. The receptor was isolated from a human donor with chronic lymphocytic leukemia. The chain combines TRBV9 with TRBJ2-4; D is uncertain. Source: PBMCs, taken at disease progression, from a patient treated with ibrutinib. Written as DNA, the CDR3 is TGTGCCAGCAGCGTAGAGGGCCTTATGGGTGCAGTCGGCAAAAACATTCAGTACTTC. Translated: CASSVEGLMGAVGKNIQYF. The entire variable domain, with the rest obtained from reference TRBV9 and TRBJ2-4, is as follows: DSGVTQTPKHLITATGQRVTLRCSPRSGDLSVYWYQQSLDQGLQFLIQYYNGEERAKGNILERFSAQQFPDLHSELNLSSLELGDSALYFCASSVEGLMGAVGKNIQYFGAGTRLSVL.